The clone carrying this T cell receptor beta chain appeared many times. The entry originates in a study of T cells after yellow fever vaccination. CDR3 length: 16 amino acids. V dropped 4 bases and J dropped 2 bases, with 17 bases sitting between them. Germline loops: CDR1 SGHRS, CDR2 YFSETQ. TCRdb fed the 5' RACE reads into MiXCR, producing one record per CDR3 protein. The table shows 140,000 to 150,000 distinct CDR3 sequences, with roughly 6.7% occurring only once. The source is a man younger than 45 who received the YFV17D yellow fever vaccine. This chain links TRBV5-1 with TRBJ2-3, with a weak D call TRBD2 (5 bases). The sequences come from CD4+ T cells sorted from PBMCs, collected 10 days after the yellow fever booster vaccination. CDR3 loop: CASSPLRAPNTDTQYF. CDR3 nucleotide sequence: TGCGCCAGCAGCCCCTTGCGGGCTCCGAACACAGATACGCAGTATTTT.